The 15 T cell receptor beta chains given below trace back to one sample, sequenced in a study of T cell repertoires in cytomegalovirus infection. TCRdb re-called the reads with MiXCR, one entry per CDR3 protein. The sample contains 200,000 to 250,000 distinct CDR3 sequences, under 25% of which appear only once. Sequenced input: CD8+ T cells from PBMCs. The receptors here all came from a human donor in good health (CMV status not recorded). Some clones in this sample may be carry-over from other donors' samples.

V is TRBV6-6 and J is TRBJ2-3; D is possibly TRBD1 (6 bases). The germline V gene has CDR1 MNHNY and CDR2 SVGAGI (reference sequence). The CDR3 contains 16 residues. V dropped 5 bases and J dropped 4 bases, with 19 bases sitting between them. CDR3 sequence (DNA): TGTGCCAGCAGTCAGACAGGCCCCGCGATCCCAGATACGCAGTATTTT. Residues: CASSQTGPAIPDTQYF.

This clonotype came up a few times. The V and J genes are TRBV9 and TRBJ2-7, with D possibly matching TRBD2 (6 bases). The V end lost 4 bases, the J end lost 3 bases, and 17 bases lay between the germline ends. The germline V gene has CDR1 SGDLS and CDR2 YYNGEE. This CDR3 comprises 15 residues. The chain's CDR3 is CASSLATVGYYEQYF. The CDR3 bases are TGTGCCAGCAGCCTAGCGACAGTGGGATACTACGAGCAGTACTTC. Full variable domain (missing parts from reference TRBV9 and TRBJ2-7): DSGVTQTPKHLITATGQRVTLRCSPRSGDLSVYWYQQSLDQGLQFLIQYYNGEERAKGNILERFSAQQFPDLHSELNLSSLELGDSALYFCASSLATVGYYEQYFGPGTRLTVT.

The J gene is TRBJ1-6, the V gene TRBV28, with a possible D match to TRBD1 (5 bases). V was cut by 2 bases and J by 7 bases, with 9 bases left in between. There are 14 residues in the CDR3. CDR1 and CDR2 from the germline V gene are MDHEN and SYDVKM. The CDR3 DNA reads TGTGCCAGCAGTTTAGCAGGGTCAAATTCACCCCTCCACTTT. This sequence encodes CASSLAGSNSPLHF.

CDR3 residues: CASSLAEWETQYF. The CDR3 nucleotides are TGTGCCAGCAGCTTAGCCGAATGGGAGACCCAGTACTTC. This chain connects TRBV11-3 to TRBJ2-5; D call uncertain. The CDR3 runs 13 residues. Germline-derived CDR1 and CDR2 are SGHNT and YENEEA. With 1 base removed from V and 5 bases from J, the gap between germline ends came to 8 bases.

CDR3 protein: CASVDIYNEQFF. The CDR3 DNA sequence: TGTGCCAGCGTAGACATCTACAATGAGCAGTTCTTC. The rearrangement links TRBV12-3 or TRBV12-4 to TRBJ2-1; D is ambiguous. This CDR3 contains 12 residues. V lost 8 bases and J 3 bases, leaving 8 bases between the germline ends.

The chain uses TRBV11-2 and TRBJ1-1, with D unresolved. V dropped 0 bases and J dropped 4 bases, with 12 bases sitting between them. The CDR3 is 15 amino acids. CDR1 is SGHAT and CDR2 is FQNNGV in the germline V gene. The CDR3 sequence is CASSLDWQRITEAFF. The CDR3 DNA reads TGTGCCAGCAGCTTAGATTGGCAGCGAATCACTGAAGCTTTCTTT.

This chain uses TRBV25-1 with TRBJ2-1; D could derive from TRBD1 or TRBD2 (6 bases each). The CDR3 totals 16 residues. Trimming pared 4 bases from V and 6 bases from J, leaving 19 bases between. Germline V CDR1 and CDR2: MGHDK, SYGVNS. CDR3 amino acids: CASSGRVGAGGNEQFF. CDR3 bases: TGTGCCAGCAGTGGGAGGGTGGGGGCCGGGGGCAATGAGCAGTTCTTC.

This clonotype was detected ten times or more. The chain carries TRBV7-9 and TRBJ1-2; D might be TRBD1 (5 bases). Trimming shortened V by 5 bases and J by 4 bases, and 17 bases separated the two germline ends. The CDR3 has 15 residues. Germline CDR1 reads SEHNR; CDR2 reads FQNEAQ (reference sequence). CDR3 nucleotides: TGTGCCAGCAGCCCAATGGCGACAGCAAGCTATGGCTACACCTTC. This encodes CASSPMATASYGYTF.

This clonotype appeared a single time. The V gene is TRBV12-3 or TRBV12-4, the J gene TRBJ1-5; D not certain. The V end lost 7 bases, the J end lost 9 bases, and 16 bases lay between the germline ends. The CDR3 spans 13 residues. The CDR3 nucleotides read TGTGCCAGCACCTCATCTGTGTCCTCGCCCCAGCATTTT. Amino acid sequence: CASTSSVSSPQHF.

Remarks on this clonotype: The junction shows a germline mismatch at one end, possibly a read error. The genes are TRBV7-2 and TRBJ2-2; a weak D match, TRBD2 (5 bases). The CDR3 runs to 19 residues. Germline CDR1 SGHTA, CDR2 FQGNSA. The CDR3 spells CASSLGPGPPSGDTGELLF. CDR3 nucleotide sequence: TGTGCCAGCAGCTTAGGACCCGGTCCCCCTTCGGGTGACACCGGGGAGCTGTTATTT. Full variable domain (rest looked up from reference TRBV7-2 and TRBJ2-2): GAGVSQSPSNKVTEKGKDVELRCDPISGHTALYWYRQSLGQGLEFLIYFQGNSAPDKSGLPSDRFSAERTGGSVSTLTIQRTQQEDSAVYLCASSLGPGPPSGDTGELLFGEGSRLTVL.

On this clonotype: A much larger clone lies a single base off, so this may be a read error. The rearrangement links TRBV12-3 or TRBV12-4 to TRBJ2-1; 9 bases map to TRBD2. This CDR3 spans 18 amino acids. The CDR3 nucleotides are TGTGCCAGCAGTTTATTTGGGCTAGCGGGAACCTCCTGCAATGAGCAGTTCTTC. Its translation: CASSLFGLAGTSCNEQFF.

The genes are TRBV12-3 or TRBV12-4 and TRBJ2-5; D is unresolved. Trimming stripped 7 bases from V and 5 bases from J, with 14 bases between. CDR3 length: 13 residues. The CDR3 protein is CASTPPSWETQYF. For the CDR3, the DNA is TGTGCCAGCACCCCCCCATCGTGGGAGACCCAGTACTTC.

V is TRBV14 and J is TRBJ1-1, with unresolved D. From germline, CDR1 is SGHDN and CDR2 FVKESK. V gave up 6 bases and J gave up 3 bases, with 8 bases separating them. The CDR3 totals 12 residues. CDR3 region: CASSHGYTEAFF. The CDR3 DNA is TGTGCCAGCAGTCATGGATACACTGAAGCTTTCTTT.

This clonotype appeared many times. The chain is built from TRBV2 and TRBJ2-3, with D possibly matching TRBD1 (6 bases). The CDR3 is made up of 13 amino acids. V lost 7 bases and J lost 2, with 10 bases in between. Germline loops: CDR1 SNHLY, CDR2 FYNNEI. CDR3 coding DNA: TGTGCCAGCAAAGGGACAAACACAGATACGCAGTATTTT. This translates into CASKGTNTDTQYF.

This clonotype was seen only a few times. The chain has TRBV7-9 and TRBJ2-7; D is unclear. The CDR3 runs 12 residues. Trimming took off 1 base at V and 2 bases at J, with 3 bases between the two ends. CDR1 and CDR2 (germline): SEHNR, FQNEAQ (reference sequence). In nucleotides, the CDR3 is TGTGCCAGCAGCTTAGTACCCTACGAGCAGTACTTC. It yields the protein CASSLVPYEQYF.